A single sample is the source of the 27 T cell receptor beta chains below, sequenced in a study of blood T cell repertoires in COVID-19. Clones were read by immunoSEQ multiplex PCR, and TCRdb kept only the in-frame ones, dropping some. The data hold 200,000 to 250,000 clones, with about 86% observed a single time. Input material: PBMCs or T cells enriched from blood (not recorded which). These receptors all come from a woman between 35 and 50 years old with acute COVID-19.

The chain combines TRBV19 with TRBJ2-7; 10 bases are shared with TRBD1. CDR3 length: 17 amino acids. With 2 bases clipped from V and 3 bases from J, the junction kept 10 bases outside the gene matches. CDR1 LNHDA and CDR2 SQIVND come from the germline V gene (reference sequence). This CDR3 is CASSIKPRTGGIYEQYF. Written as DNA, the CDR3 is TGTGCCAGTAGTATAAAACCCAGGACAGGGGGTATCTACGAGCAGTACTTC. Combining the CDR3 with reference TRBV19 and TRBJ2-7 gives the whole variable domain DGGITQSPKYLFRKEGQNVTLSCEQNLNHDAMYWYRQDPGQGLRLIYYSQIVNDFQKGDIAEGYSVSREKKESFPLTVTSAQKNPTAFYLCASSIKPRTGGIYEQYFGPGTRLTVT.

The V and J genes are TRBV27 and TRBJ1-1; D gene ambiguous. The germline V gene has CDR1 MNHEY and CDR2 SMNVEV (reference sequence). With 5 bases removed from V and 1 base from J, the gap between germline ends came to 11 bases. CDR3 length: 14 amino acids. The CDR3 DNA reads TGTGCCAGCAGTCCTTTGGGGAGGAACACTGAAGCTTTCTTT. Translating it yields CASSPLGRNTEAFF.

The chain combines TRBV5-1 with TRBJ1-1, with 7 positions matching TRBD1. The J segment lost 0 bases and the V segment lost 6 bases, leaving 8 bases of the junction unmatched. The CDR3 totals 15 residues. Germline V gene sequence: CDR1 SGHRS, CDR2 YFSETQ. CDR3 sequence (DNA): TGCGCCAGCACCCCCCAGACAGGGATGAACACTGAAGCTTTCTTT. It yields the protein CASTPQTGMNTEAFF.

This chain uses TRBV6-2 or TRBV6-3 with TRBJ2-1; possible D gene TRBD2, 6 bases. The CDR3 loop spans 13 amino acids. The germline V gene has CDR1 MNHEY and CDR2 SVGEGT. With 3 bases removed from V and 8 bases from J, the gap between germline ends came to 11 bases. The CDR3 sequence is CASSYFWEDEQFF. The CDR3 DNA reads TGTGCCAGCAGTTATTTCTGGGAGGATGAGCAGTTCTTC.

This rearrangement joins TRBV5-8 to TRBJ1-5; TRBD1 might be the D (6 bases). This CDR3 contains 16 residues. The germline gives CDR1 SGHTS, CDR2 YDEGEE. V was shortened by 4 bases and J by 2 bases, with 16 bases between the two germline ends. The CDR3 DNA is TGTGCCAGCAGCCATGGGCCAGGGGCCGGCAATCAGCCCCAGCATTTT. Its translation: CASSHGPGAGNQPQHF.

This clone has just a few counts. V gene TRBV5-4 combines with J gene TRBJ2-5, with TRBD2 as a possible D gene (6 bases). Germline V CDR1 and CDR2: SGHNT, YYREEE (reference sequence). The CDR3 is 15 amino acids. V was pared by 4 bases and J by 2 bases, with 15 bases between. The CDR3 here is CASSPRGTWQETQYF. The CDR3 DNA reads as TGTGCCAGCAGCCCGCGCGGGACTTGGCAAGAGACCCAGTACTTC.

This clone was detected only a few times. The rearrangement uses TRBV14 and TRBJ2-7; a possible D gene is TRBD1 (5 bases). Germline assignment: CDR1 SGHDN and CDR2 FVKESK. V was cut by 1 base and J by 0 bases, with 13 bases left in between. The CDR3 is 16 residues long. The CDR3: CASSQGLGLSSYEQYF. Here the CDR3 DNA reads TGTGCCAGCAGCCAAGGACTGGGGCTAAGCTCCTACGAGCAGTACTTC.

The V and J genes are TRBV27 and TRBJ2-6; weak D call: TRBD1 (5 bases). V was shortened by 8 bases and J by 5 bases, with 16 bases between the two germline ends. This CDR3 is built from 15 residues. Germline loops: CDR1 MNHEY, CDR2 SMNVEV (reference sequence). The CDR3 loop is CASGDSLSRANVLTF. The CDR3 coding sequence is TGTGCCAGCGGCGACAGCCTTTCTCGGGCCAACGTCCTGACTTTC.

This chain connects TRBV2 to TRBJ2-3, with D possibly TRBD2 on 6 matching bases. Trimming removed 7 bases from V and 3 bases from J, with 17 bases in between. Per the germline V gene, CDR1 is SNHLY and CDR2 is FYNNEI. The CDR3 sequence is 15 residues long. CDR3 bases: TGTGCCAGCACAACTTCGGGACTCGCTACAGATACGCAGTATTTT. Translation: CASTTSGLATDTQYF.

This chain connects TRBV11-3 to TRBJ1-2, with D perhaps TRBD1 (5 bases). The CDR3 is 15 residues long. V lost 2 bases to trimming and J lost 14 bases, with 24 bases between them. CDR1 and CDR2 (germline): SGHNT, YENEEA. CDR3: CASSLTAAGGGRGTF. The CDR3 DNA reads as TGTGCCAGCAGCTTAACGGCGGCAGGCGGGGGACGAGGGACCTTC.

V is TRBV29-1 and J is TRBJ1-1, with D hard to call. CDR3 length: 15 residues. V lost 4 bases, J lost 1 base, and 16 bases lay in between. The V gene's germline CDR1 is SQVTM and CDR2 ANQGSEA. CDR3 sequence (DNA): TGCAGCGTTGTGGCAGGCAAGTTGGGGAACACTGAAGCTTTCTTT. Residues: CSVVAGKLGNTEAFF.

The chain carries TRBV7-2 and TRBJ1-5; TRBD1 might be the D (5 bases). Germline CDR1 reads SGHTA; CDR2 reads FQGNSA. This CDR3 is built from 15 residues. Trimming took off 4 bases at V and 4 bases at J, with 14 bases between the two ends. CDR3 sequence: CASSSGGGRNQPQHF. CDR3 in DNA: TGTGCCAGCAGCTCCGGGGGGGGAAGGAATCAGCCCCAGCATTTT.

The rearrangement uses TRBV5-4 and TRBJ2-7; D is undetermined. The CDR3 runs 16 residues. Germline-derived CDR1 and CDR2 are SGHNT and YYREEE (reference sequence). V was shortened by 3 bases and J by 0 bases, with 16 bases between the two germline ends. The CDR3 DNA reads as TGTGCCAGCAGCTCGGTGGTCCGGTCCGGCTCCTACGAGCAGTACTTC. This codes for CASSSVVRSGSYEQYF.

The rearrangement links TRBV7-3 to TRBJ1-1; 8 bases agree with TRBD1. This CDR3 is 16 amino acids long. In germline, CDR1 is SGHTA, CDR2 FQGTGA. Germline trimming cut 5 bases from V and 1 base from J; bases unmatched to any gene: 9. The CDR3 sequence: CASSRQGRGENTEAFF. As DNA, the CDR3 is TGTGCCAGCAGCCGACAGGGGCGAGGGGAGAACACTGAAGCTTTCTTT.

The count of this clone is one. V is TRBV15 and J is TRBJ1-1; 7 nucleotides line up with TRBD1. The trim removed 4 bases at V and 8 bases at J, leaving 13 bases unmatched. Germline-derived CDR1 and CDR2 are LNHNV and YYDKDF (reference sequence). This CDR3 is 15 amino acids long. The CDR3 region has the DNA TGTGCCACCAGCACTCAATCGACAGGGCCTGCGGAAGCTTTCTTT. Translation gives CATSTQSTGPAEAFF.

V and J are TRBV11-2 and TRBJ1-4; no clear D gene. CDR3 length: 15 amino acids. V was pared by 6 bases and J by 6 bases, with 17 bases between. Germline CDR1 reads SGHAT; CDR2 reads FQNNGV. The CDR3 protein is CASRPTRGSDEKLFF. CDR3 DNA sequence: TGTGCCAGCAGACCTACCCGGGGTAGCGATGAAAAACTGTTTTTT.

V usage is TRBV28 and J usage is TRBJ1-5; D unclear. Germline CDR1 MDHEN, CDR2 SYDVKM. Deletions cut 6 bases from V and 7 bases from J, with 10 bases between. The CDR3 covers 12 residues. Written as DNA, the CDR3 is TGTGCCAGCAGCCCCGCGCGGCAGCCCCAGCATTTT. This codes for CASSPARQPQHF.

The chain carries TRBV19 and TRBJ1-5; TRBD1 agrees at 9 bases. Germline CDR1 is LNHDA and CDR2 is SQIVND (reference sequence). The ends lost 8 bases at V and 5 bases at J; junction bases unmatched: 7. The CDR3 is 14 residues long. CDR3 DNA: TGTGCCAGTGGCACCGGGACAGGGTATCAGCCCCAGCATTTT. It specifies CASGTGTGYQPQHF.

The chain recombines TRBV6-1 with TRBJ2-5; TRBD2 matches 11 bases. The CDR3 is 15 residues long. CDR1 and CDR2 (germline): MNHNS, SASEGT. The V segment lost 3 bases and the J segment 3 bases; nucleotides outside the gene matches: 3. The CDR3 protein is CASSDGTSGKETQYF. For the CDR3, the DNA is TGTGCCAGCAGTGACGGGACTAGCGGCAAAGAGACCCAGTACTTC.

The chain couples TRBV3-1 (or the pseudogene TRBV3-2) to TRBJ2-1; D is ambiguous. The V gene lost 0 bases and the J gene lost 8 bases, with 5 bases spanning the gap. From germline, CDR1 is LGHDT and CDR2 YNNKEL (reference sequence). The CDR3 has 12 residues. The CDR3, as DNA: TGTGCCAGCAGCCAAGATCCGGATGAGCAGTTCTTC. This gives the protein CASSQDPDEQFF.

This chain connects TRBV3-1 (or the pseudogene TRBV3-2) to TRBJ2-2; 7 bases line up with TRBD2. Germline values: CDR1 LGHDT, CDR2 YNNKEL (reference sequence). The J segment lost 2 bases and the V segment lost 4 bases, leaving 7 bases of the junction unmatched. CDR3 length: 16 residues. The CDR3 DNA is TGTGCCAGCAGCCTCTACCGGGGGGAAAACACCGGGGAGCTGTTTTTT. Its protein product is CASSLYRGENTGELFF.

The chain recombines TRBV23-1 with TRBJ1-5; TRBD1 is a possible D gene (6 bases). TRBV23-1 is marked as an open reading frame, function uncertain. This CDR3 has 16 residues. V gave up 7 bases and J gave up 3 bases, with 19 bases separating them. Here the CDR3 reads CASTRPADRLNQPQHF. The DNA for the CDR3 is TGCGCCAGCACGAGACCCGCGGACAGACTCAATCAGCCCCAGCATTTT.

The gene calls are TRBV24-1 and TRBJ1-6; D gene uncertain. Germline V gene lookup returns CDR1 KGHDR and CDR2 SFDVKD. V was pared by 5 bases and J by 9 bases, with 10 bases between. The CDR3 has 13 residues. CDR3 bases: TGTGCCACCAGTGCGTCGTCGGGTTCACCCCTCCACTTT. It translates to CATSASSGSPLHF.

The CDR3 is CASSLAGQGGHEQYF. The CDR3 DNA reads as TGTGCCAGCAGCCTGGCGGGACAGGGGGGCCACGAGCAGTACTTC. The chain has TRBV11-3 and TRBJ2-7; 11 nucleotides match TRBD1. CDR1 SGHNT and CDR2 YENEEA come from the germline V gene. The CDR3 is 15 amino acids. Unmatched junction bases numbered 8, after V lost 5 bases and J lost 5 bases.

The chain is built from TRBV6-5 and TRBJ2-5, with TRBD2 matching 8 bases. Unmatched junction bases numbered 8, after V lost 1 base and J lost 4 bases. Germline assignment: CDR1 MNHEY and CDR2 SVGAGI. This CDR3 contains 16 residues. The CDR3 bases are TGTGCCAGCAGTTACTTCCGAGCGGGAGCTCCAGAGACCCAGTACTTC. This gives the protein CASSYFRAGAPETQYF.

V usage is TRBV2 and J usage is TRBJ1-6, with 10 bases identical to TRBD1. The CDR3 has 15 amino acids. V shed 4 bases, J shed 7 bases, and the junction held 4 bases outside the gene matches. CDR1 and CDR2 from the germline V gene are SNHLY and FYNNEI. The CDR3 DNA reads TGTGCCAGCAGTGGACAGGGGGCCTCAAATTCACCCCTCCACTTT. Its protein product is CASSGQGASNSPLHF.

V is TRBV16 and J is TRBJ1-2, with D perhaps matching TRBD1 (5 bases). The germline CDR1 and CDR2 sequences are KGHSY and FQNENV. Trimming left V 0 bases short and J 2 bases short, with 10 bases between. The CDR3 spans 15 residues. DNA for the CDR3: TGTGCCAGCAGCCAATCGGCCAGGGTAAACTATGGCTACACCTTC. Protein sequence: CASSQSARVNYGYTF.